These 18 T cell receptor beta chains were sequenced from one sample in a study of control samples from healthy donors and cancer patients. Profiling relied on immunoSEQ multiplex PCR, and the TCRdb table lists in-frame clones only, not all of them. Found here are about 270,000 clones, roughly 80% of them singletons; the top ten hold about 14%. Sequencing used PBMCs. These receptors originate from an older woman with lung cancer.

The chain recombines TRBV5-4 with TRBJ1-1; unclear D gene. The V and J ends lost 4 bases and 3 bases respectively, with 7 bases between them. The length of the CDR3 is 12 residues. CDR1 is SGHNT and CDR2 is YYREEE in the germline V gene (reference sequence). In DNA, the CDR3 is TGTGCCAGCAGCCGATTGGACACTGAAGCTTTCTTT. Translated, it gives CASSRLDTEAFF.

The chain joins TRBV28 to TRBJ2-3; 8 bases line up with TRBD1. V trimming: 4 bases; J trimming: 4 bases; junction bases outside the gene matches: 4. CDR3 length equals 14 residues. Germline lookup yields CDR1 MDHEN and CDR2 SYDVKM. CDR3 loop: CASSSPGGPDTQYF. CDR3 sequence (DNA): TGTGCCAGCAGTTCTCCAGGGGGCCCAGATACGCAGTATTTT.

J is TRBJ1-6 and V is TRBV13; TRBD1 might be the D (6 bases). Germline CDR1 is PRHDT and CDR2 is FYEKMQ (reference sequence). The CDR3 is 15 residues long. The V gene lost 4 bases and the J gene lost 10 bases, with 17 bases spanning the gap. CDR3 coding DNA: TGTGCCAGCAGCTACCAGAGGGGGGCAGACTCACCCCTCCACTTT. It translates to CASSYQRGADSPLHF. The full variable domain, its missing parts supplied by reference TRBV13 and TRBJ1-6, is AAGVIQSPRHLIKEKRETATLKCYPIPRHDTVYWYQQGPGQDPQFLISFYEKMQSDKGSIPDRFSAQQFSDYHSELNMSSLELGDSALYFCASSYQRGADSPLHFGNGTRLTVT.

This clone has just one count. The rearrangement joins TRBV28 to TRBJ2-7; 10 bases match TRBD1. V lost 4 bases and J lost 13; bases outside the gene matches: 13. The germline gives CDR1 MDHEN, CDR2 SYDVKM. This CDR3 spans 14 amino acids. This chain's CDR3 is CASSSMGQGFGGYF. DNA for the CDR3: TGTGCCAGCAGTTCCATGGGACAGGGGTTTGGGGGATACTTC.

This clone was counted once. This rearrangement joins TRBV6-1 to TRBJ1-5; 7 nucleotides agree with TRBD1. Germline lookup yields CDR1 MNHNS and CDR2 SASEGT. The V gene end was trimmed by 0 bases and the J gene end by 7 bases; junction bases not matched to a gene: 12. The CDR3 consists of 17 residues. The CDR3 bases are TGTGCCAGCAGTGAAGCGCCCTGGCAGGGGGGCGGCCAGCCCCAGCATTTT. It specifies CASSEAPWQGGGQPQHF.

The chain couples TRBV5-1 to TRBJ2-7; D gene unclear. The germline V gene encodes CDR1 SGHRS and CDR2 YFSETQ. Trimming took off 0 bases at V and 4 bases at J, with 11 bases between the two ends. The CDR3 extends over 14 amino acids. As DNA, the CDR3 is TGCGCCAGCAGCTTGGTTTCGGAATCGTACGAGCAGTACTTC. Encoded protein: CASSLVSESYEQYF.

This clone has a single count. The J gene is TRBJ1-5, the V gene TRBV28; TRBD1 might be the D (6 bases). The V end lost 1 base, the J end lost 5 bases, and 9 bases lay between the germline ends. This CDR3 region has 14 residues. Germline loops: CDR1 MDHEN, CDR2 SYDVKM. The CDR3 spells CASSLYRDHQPQHF. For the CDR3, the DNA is TGTGCCAGCAGTTTATACAGGGACCATCAGCCCCAGCATTTT.

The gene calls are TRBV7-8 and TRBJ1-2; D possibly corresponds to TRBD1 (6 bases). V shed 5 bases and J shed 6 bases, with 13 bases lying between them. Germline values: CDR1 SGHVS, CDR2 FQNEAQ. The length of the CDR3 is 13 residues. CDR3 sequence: CASSEGGIDGYTF. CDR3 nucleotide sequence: TGTGCCAGCAGCGAAGGGGGGATCGATGGCTACACCTTC.

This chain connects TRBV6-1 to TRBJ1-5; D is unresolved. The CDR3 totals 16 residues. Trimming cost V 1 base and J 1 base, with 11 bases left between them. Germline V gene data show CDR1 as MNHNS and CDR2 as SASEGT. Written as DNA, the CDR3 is TGTGCCAGCAGTGAAGGGGGTAGGGTGAGCAATCAGCCCCAGCATTTT. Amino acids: CASSEGGRVSNQPQHF.

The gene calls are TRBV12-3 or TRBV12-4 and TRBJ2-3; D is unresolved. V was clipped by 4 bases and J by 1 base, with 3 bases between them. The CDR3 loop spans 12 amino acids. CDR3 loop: CASSWGTDTQYF. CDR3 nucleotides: TGTGCCAGCAGTTGGGGCACAGATACGCAGTATTTT.

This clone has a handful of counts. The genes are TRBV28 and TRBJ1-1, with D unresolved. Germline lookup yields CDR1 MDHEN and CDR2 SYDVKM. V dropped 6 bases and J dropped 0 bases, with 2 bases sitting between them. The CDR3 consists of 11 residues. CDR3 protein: CASRMNTEAFF. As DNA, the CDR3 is TGTGCCAGCAGAATGAACACTGAAGCTTTCTTT.

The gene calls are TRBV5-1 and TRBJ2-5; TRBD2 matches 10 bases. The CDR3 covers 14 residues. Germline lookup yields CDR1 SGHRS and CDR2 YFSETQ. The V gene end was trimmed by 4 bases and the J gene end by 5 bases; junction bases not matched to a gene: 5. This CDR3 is CASSRLAGDETQYF. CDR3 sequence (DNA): TGCGCCAGCAGCCGCCTAGCGGGAGATGAGACCCAGTACTTC.

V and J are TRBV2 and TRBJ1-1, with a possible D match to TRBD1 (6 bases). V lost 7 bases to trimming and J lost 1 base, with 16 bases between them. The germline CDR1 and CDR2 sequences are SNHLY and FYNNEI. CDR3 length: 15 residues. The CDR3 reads CASTGDPKGNTEAFF. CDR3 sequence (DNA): TGTGCCAGCACAGGGGATCCTAAGGGGAACACTGAAGCTTTCTTT. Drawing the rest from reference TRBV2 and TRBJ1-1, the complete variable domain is EPEVTQTPSHQVTQMGQEVILRCVPISNHLYFYWYRQILGQKVEFLVSFYNNEISEKSEIFDDQFSVERPDGSNFTLKIRSTKLEDSAMYFCASTGDPKGNTEAFFGQGTRLTVV.

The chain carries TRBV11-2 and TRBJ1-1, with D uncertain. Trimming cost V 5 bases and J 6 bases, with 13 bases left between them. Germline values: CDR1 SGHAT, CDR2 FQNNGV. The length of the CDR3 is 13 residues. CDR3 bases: TGTGCCAGCAGCGTACCGGGGAGGGCTGAAGCTTTCTTT. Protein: CASSVPGRAEAFF. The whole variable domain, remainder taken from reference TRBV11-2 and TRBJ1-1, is EAGVAQSPRYKIIEKRQSVAFWCNPISGHATLYWYQQILGQGPKLLIQFQNNGVVDDSQLPKDRFSAERLKGVDSTLKIQPAKLEDSAVYLCASSVPGRAEAFFGQGTRLTVV.

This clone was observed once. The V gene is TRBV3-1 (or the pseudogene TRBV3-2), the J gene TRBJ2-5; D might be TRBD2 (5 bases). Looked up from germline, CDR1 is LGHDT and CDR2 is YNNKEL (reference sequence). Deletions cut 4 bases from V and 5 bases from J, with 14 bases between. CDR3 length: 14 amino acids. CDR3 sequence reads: CASSRSGVDETQYF. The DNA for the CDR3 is TGTGCCAGCAGCCGATCCGGGGTGGATGAGACCCAGTACTTC.

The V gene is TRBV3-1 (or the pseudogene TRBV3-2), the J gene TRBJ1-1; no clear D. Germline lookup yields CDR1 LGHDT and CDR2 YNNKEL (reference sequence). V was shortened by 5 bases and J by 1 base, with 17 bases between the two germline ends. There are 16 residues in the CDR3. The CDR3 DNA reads TGTGCCAGCAGCGCACAAAGGTTGTCCTCGAACACTGAAGCTTTCTTT. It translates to CASSAQRLSSNTEAFF.

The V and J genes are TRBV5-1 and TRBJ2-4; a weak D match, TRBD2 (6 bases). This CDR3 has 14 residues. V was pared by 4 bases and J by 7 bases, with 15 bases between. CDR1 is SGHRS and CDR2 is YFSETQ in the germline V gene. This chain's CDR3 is CASSPNPGRNIQYF. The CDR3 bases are TGCGCCAGCAGCCCTAACCCAGGGAGGAACATTCAGTACTTC.

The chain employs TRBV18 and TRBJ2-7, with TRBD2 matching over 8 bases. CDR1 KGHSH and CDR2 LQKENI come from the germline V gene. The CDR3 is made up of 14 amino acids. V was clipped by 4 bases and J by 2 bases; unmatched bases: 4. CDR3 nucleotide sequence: TGTGCCAGCTCACTCCGGGAGGGACCCTACGAGCAGTACTTC. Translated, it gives CASSLREGPYEQYF.